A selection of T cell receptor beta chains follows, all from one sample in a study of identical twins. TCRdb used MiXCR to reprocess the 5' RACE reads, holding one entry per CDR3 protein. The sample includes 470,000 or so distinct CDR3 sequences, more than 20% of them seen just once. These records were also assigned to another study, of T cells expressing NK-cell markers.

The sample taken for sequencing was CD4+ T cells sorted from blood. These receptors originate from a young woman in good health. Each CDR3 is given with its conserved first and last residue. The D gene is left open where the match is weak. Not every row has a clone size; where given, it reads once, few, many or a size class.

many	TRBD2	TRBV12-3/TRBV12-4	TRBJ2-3	TGTGCCAGCAGTCCTGGGCTAGCGGGAGGGGCAGATACGCAGTATTTT	CASSPGLAGGADTQYF
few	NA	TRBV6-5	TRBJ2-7	TGTGCCAGCAGGCTTAATTACGAGCAGTACTTC	CASRLNYEQYF
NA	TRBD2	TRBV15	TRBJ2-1	TGTGCCACCAGCAGAGACCCTACCGGGGGGGCTGACAATGAGCAGTTCTTC	CATSRDPTGGADNEQFF
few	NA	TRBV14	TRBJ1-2	TGTGCCAGCAGCCAAGACAGGGGTTCGAACTATGGCTACACCTTC	CASSQDRGSNYGYTF
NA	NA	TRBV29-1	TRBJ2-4	TGCAGCGTTGAGACAGGCACCAAAAACATTCAGTACTTC	CSVETGTKNIQYF
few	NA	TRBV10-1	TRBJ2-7	TGCGCCATGTCGACCCATGACTGCGCGTACGAGCAGTACTTC	CAMSTHDCAYEQYF
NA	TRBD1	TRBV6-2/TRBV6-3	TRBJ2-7	TGTGCCAGCAGGCGCCTGGGACAGGGGCCCTACGAGCAGTACTTC	CASRRLGQGPYEQYF
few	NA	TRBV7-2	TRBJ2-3	TGTGCCAGCAGCTTAGAGTGGCACTATACCACAGATACGCAGTATTTT	CASSLEWHYTTDTQYF
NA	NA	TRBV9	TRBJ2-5	TGTGCCAGCAGCGTAGTCGGCATAGGGGAGACCCAGTACTTC	CASSVVGIGETQYF
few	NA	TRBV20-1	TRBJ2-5	TGCAGTGCTAGAGGAACGGGCTTGGCCCAGTACTTC	CSARGTGLAQYF
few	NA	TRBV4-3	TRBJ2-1	TGCGCCAGCAGCCAAGATGATTTACGGTTCGTCGGCGAGCAGTTCTTC	CASSQDDLRFVGEQFF
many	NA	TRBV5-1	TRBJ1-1	TGCGCCAGCAGCGTGACAGTTTCCACTGAAGCTTTCTTT	CASSVTVSTEAFF
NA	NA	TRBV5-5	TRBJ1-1	TGTGCCAGCAGCCCCCGGGAGGGAAACACTGAAGCTTTCTTT	CASSPREGNTEAFF
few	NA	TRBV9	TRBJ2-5	TGTGCCAGCAGCGTTGGGGTGGGTGCAAAAGAGACCCAGTACTTC	CASSVGVGAKETQYF
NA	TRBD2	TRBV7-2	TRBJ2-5	TGTGCCAGCTCACAAGCGGGAGGGCTACAAGAGACCCAGTACTTC	CASSQAGGLQETQYF
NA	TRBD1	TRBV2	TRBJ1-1	TGTGCCAGCAAAGGAGGGACAGGGGCCAACACTGAAGCTTTCTTT	CASKGGTGANTEAFF
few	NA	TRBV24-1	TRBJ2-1	TGTGCCACCAGTGATTCCGGGGGCGGAGTCGAGCAGTTCTTC	CATSDSGGGVEQFF
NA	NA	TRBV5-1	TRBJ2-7	TGCGCCAGCAGCTTGGGGGGGGTTGAGCCCTACGAGCAGTACTTC	CASSLGGVEPYEQYF
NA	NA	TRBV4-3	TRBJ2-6	TGCGCCAGCAGCCCTACCACGGGGGAAGGGCGGGCCAACGTCCTGACTTTC	CASSPTTGEGRANVLTF
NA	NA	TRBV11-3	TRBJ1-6	TGTGCCAGCAGCTTAGATCGATCCGGGCTTAATTCACCCCTCCACTTT	CASSLDRSGLNSPLHF
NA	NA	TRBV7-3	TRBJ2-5	TGTGCCAGCAGCCCTAGAAAGGATGAGACCCAGTACTTC	CASSPRKDETQYF
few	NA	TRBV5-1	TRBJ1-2	TGCGCCAGCAGCCCCGGGAGAGGCTATGGCTACACCTTC	CASSPGRGYGYTF
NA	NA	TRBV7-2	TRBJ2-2	TGTGCCAGCAGTCCCAAGGGGCAGGGCAGGGGGGAGCTGTTTTTT	CASSPKGQGRGELFF
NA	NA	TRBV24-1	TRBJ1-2	TGTGCCACCAGTGACCACGAGACCAGAGGCTACACCTTC	CATSDHETRGYTF
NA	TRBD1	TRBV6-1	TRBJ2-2	TGTGCCAGCACCCGATTGGGACAGACCACCGGGGAGCTGTTTTTT	CASTRLGQTTGELFF
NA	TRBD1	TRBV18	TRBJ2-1	TGTGCCAGCTCACCATTTTCCGGGACAGGGGTCGATGAGCAGTTCTTC	CASSPFSGTGVDEQFF
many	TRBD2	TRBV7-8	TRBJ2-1	TGTGCCAGCAGCTTAGGCCGGACTAGCGGGGGGTACAATGAGCAGTTCTTC	CASSLGRTSGGYNEQFF
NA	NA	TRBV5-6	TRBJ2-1	TGTGCCAGCAGCTTGTCCCGGGAGAAGTTCTTC	CASSLSREKFF
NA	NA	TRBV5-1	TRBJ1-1	TGCGCCAGCAGCTTGGGGTCGGTTAAAGCTTTCTTT	CASSLGSVKAFF
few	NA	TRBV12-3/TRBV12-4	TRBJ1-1	TGTGCCAGCAGTTTAGTCGCACGCAATAGTAGGGCTGAAGCTTTCTTT	CASSLVARNSRAEAFF
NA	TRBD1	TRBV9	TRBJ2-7	TGTGCCAGCAGCGAGGTGGACAGGGGGGAGCAGTACTTC	CASSEVDRGEQYF
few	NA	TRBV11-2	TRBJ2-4	TGTGCCAGCAGCTCCGGGACCGTGGCCAAAAACATTCAGTACTTC	CASSSGTVAKNIQYF
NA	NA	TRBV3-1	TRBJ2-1	TGTGCCAGCAGCCAACCGGGATGGGGGAGCGGTGATGAGCAGTTCTTC	CASSQPGWGSGDEQFF
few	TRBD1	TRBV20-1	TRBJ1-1	TGCAGCGCTAGACAGGGTCCCACTGAAGCTTTCTTT	CSARQGPTEAFF
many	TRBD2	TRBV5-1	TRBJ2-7	TGCGCCAGCAGCCAGGGAGGTAGCGGGAGGGTGCACGAGCAGTACTTC	CASSQGGSGRVHEQYF
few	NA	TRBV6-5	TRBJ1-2	TGTGCCAGCAGTTACGAAGACCCAATCTATGGCTACACCTTC	CASSYEDPIYGYTF
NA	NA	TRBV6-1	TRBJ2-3	TGTGCCAGCCGTCCGGGGTCTGGGGATACGCAGTATTTT	CASRPGSGDTQYF
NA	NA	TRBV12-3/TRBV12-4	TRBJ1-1	TGTGCCAGCAGTGCACCGGGACGACCGAACACTGAAGCTTTCTTT	CASSAPGRPNTEAFF
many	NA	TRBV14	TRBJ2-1	TGTGCCAGCAGCCACTTGGGGGGCGCTGTCAATGAGCAGTTCTTC	CASSHLGGAVNEQFF
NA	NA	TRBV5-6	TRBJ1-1	TGTGCCAGCAGCCCGATGTGGGGAGGGGATGACACTGAAGCTTTCTTT	CASSPMWGGDDTEAFF
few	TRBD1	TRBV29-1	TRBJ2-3	TGCAGCGTTGGGACAGGATTCAGGTCGGATACGCAGTATTTT	CSVGTGFRSDTQYF
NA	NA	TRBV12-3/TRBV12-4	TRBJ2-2	TGTGCCAGCAGTATCGCGACCGGGGAGCTGTTTTTT	CASSIATGELFF
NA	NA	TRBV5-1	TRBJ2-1	TGCGCCAGCAGCTTGGGTGGGTGGTCCTACAATGAGCAGTTCTTC	CASSLGGWSYNEQFF
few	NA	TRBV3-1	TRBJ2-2	TGTGCCAGCAGCCAGACCGATGGGGTGCTGTTTTTT	CASSQTDGVLFF
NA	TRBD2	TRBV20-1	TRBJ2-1	TGCAGTGCAGCCCCTCCCCCGGGAGGGCAGAATGAGCAGTTCTTC	CSAAPPPGGQNEQFF
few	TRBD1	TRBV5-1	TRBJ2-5	TGCGCCAGCAGCCACCATACAGGGGGCGGGCAAGAGACCCAGTACTTC	CASSHHTGGGQETQYF
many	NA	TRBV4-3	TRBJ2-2	TGCGCCAGCAGCCGGCGGACCGGGGAGCTGTTTTTT	CASSRRTGELFF
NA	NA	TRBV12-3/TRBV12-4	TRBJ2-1	TGTGCCAGCAGCCTGAGGAGTACCTCCTACAATGAGCAGTTCTTC	CASSLRSTSYNEQFF
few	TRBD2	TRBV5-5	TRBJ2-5	TGTGCCAGCAGCTCCGGGACTATGGAGACCCAGTACTTC	CASSSGTMETQYF
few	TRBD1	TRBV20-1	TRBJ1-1	TGCAGTGCCATTCCGGGACAGGGTGAAGCTTTCTTT	CSAIPGQGEAFF
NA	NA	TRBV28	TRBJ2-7	TGTGCCAGCAGCTGGGGGGTGGCCTACGAGCAGTACTTC	CASSWGVAYEQYF
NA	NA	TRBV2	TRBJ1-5	TGTGCCAGCAGTGACGGAAATCAGCCCCAGCATTTT	CASSDGNQPQHF
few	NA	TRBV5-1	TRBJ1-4	TGCGCCAGCAGCCGAACCGCGGCGGGTTCTGGAGAAAAACTGTTTTTT	CASSRTAAGSGEKLFF
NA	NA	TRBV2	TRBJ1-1	TGTGCCAGATCCGGGGGGAACACTGAAGCTTTCTTT	CARSGGNTEAFF